Below, 7 T cell receptor beta chains from the same sample are listed, as sequenced in a study of blood T cell repertoires in COVID-19. The protocol was immunoSEQ multiplex PCR, while the TCRdb copy is restricted to in-frame clones and leaves out a portion. The sample has around 260,000 clones, around nine tenths seen once. Specimen: peripheral blood. The receptors were gathered from a woman aged 70 to 79 with COVID-19, enrolled during active disease.

V is TRBV7-9 and J is TRBJ2-3, with 8 nucleotides matching TRBD2. The CDR3 is made up of 16 amino acids. Germline lookup yields CDR1 SEHNR and CDR2 FQNEAQ (reference sequence). The junction had 4 bases not matched to a gene; V was cut back by 1 base and J by 1 base. CDR3 in DNA: TGTGCCAGCAGCTTAGTGGGTAGCGGGGGCACAGATACGCAGTATTTT. Its translation: CASSLVGSGGTDTQYF.

The V call is TRBV6-5, the J call TRBJ2-7; 8 positions agree with TRBD1. The germline gives CDR1 MNHEY, CDR2 SVGAGI. This CDR3 spans 14 amino acids. V shed 7 bases, J shed 0 bases, and the junction held 5 bases outside the gene matches. CDR3 residues: CASTRTGLSYEQYF. CDR3 nucleotides: TGTGCCAGCACTCGGACAGGGCTCTCCTACGAGCAGTACTTC.

The chain joins TRBV9 to TRBJ2-7, with 10 bases identical to TRBD2. Unmatched junction bases numbered 6, after V lost 3 bases and J lost 3 bases. Germline CDR1 reads SGDLS; CDR2 reads YYNGEE. The CDR3 has 15 residues. The CDR3 nucleotides are TGTGCCAGCAGCGGAGGGACTAGCGCTTTCTACGAGCAGTACTTC. This gives the protein CASSGGTSAFYEQYF.

This clone turned up a few times. The rearrangement links TRBV18 to TRBJ1-2; D not resolved. This CDR3 spans 13 amino acids. Per germline, CDR1 KGHSH and CDR2 LQKENI. The V and J ends lost 3 bases and 7 bases respectively, with 12 bases between them. In DNA, the CDR3 is TGTGCCAGCTCACCCCGGGAGCAGAGTGGCTACACCTTC. It is translated as CASSPREQSGYTF.

CDR3 residues: CASSPLGGAYDEQFF. CDR3 coding DNA: TGTGCCAGTAGTCCTTTGGGTGGGGCTTACGATGAGCAGTTCTTC. The chain has TRBV19 and TRBJ2-1; D perhaps matches TRBD1 (5 bases). The CDR3 runs 15 residues. Per germline, CDR1 LNHDA and CDR2 SQIVND (reference sequence). The V end lost 5 bases, the J end lost 8 bases, and 19 bases lay between the germline ends.

The chain combines TRBV3-1 (or the pseudogene TRBV3-2) with TRBJ1-6, with TRBD1 matching 9 bases. The CDR3 has 15 residues. Germline V lookup: CDR1 LGHDT, CDR2 YNNKEL (reference sequence). Trimming removed 1 base from V and 5 bases from J; junction bases left unmatched: 0. CDR3 in DNA: TGTGCCAGCAGCCAAGGGACAGGGGATAATTCACCCCTCCACTTT. This sequence encodes CASSQGTGDNSPLHF.

Written as DNA, the CDR3 is TGTGCCAGCAGCTCCACCGGGACTAGACACAATGAGCAGTTCTTC. Translated, it gives CASSSTGTRHNEQFF. The chain has TRBV5-6 and TRBJ2-1; 8 nucleotides align to TRBD2. This CDR3 has 15 residues. Germline loops: CDR1 SGHDT, CDR2 YYEEEE. J gave up 5 bases and V 3 bases, and 7 bases lay outside the gene matches.